The clone carrying this T cell receptor beta chain has more than one count but fewer than ten. Antigen specificity is unknown. CDR1 is MNHNY and CDR2 is SVGAGI in the germline V gene (reference sequence). Deletions cut 2 bases from V and 5 bases from J, with 3 bases between. The CDR3 runs 12 residues. The data belong to a study of cytomegalovirus exposure and HLA in healthy donors. Overall study results and limits: Earlier analysis yielded a pattern in which most TCR beta V segments were productive about 87% or about 30% of the time. Indistinguishable V segments such as TRBV6-2 and TRBV6-3 were excluded. Cytomegalovirus association was listed for about 180 TCR beta chains.

A multiplex PCR was run with 60 Vbeta primers and 13 Jbeta primers. Assay: immunoSEQ multiplex PCR; the TCRdb copy retains only in-frame clones and omits some. Of 200,000 to 250,000 clones listed, around 80% were seen once; the top ten hold under 0.25%. The chain carries TRBV6-6 and TRBJ1-4; D ambiguous. What was sequenced was PBMCs. The sequence was obtained from a girl under 10 years old in good health and CMV-seronegative. The CDR3 here is CASSYQNEKLFF. The CDR3 DNA is TGTGCCAGCAGTTACCAAAATGAAAAACTGTTTTTT.